Detailed here is one T cell receptor (beta chain). Its matching antigen is unknown. The data derive from a study of T cell repertoires in cytomegalovirus infection. On the study more broadly: From public TCR beta signatures came an indication of both CMV infection and matching HLA type.

Notes on the study in general: Ex vivo, HLA-C-restricted CMV-specific TCR beta clonotypes prevailed over the rest of the response.

CDR3 length: 13 residues. Germline V CDR1 and CDR2: LNHDA, SQIVND (reference sequence). The V end lost 1 base, the J end lost 2 bases, and 6 bases lay between the germline ends. TCRdb fed the reads into MiXCR, producing one record per CDR3 protein. The profile shows roughly 720,000 distinct CDR3 sequences, roughly 36% of them singletons. V is TRBV19 and J is TRBJ2-7; D is ambiguous. The sample comprised PBMCs. The receptor was isolated from a human donor in good health (CMV status not recorded). Some clones in this sample may be carry-over from other donors' samples. CDR3 in amino acids: CASSIGNAYEQYF. CDR3 DNA: TGTGCCAGTAGTATAGGGAATGCCTACGAGCAGTACTTC.